This T cell receptor (beta chain) was recorded in a study of EBV T-cell therapy then PD-1 blockade in nasopharyngeal carcinoma (dated by TCRdb to the early 2020s). The germline V gene (reference sequence) gives CDR1 as SGHKS and CDR2 as YYEKEE. Measured from the cysteine to the phenylalanine, the CDR3 is 15 residues long. Only the CDR3 DNA stays, 45 bases, in frame from base 1. The V end loses 0 bases and the J end loses 7 bases, and a stretch of 15 bases separates them. This clone was observed at least ten times. Its antigen is currently not known. Base qualities are not provided; no much larger clone lies one nucleotide away. The sample's time point label, decoded: 266 days after commencement of treatment, after nivolumab therapy. Read against the paper, the sample's treatment or condition label means: AdE1-LMPpoly-expanded autologous EBV-specific T-cell therapy followed by anti-PD-1 nivolumab. Genomic DNA was extracted from sorted cells using the Qiagen DNeasy Kit. TCR beta chain deep sequencing was performed on the immunoSEQ platform. In the original analysis: The immunoSEQ Analyzer software was used to analyze the repertoire data. The table comes from immuneACCESS by way of TCRdb, which keeps in-frame sequences with V and J called. Part of the clones is missing from these tables; in studies checked, under half for an unresolved V gene and the rest for unknown reasons. The V and J calls and the clone size are those of that table, but D and trimming were determined from the DNA. This sample is represented by approximately 22,000 clones; around four fifths of them were singletons. The ten largest clones add up to roughly a third of the sample.

The sample here was CD8+ T cells from blood, taken between days 200 and 300 from a patient whose treatment included autologous EBV-specific T cells and nivolumab. Recombination connected TRBV5-5 to TRBJ2-3; TRBD1 is a possible D gene, resting on 7 matching bases. This receptor was obtained from a man between 35 and 55 years old with nasopharyngeal carcinoma. This receptor has the CDR3 CASSLVAGGSYTQYF. The base sequence is TGTGCCAGCAGCTTGGTGGCAGGGGGGTCCTATACGCAGTATTTT. Beyond the CDR3, the reference TRBV5-5 and TRBJ2-3 genes provide the residues; the full variable domain reads: DAGVTQSPTHLIKTRGQQVTLRCSPISGHKSVSWYQQVLGQGPQFIFQYYEKEERGRGNFPDRFSARQFPNYSSELNVNALLLGDSALYLCASSLVAGGSYTQYFGPGTRLTVL.